This entry concerns a single T cell receptor beta chain. The DNA input per sorted-subset replicate PCR was around 200 ng, corresponding to 28,000 or so T cell genomes. Some clones are missing from TCRdb's copy, which holds only in-frame ones; the method was immunoSEQ multiplex PCR. Of hundreds of thousands of clones in the sample, approximately 97% are singletons; the top ten hold approximately 0.057%. The sample is drawn from a study of shared clonotypes between healthy human individuals. The CDR3 runs to 17 residues. Germline V lookup: CDR1 KGHSH, CDR2 LQKENI. Trimming cost V 0 bases and J 4 bases; bases outside gene matches: 3. The donor cohort consisted entirely of Caucasian adults residing in Nashville, Tennessee. The CD4+ fraction was divided into a CD45RA+ naive subset and a CD45RA-negative memory subset.

The clonotype originates from a woman aged 25 to 39 in good health. Sequencing used naive CD4+ T cells sorted from blood. Subset indicated: CD45RA+ positively selected. The chain carries TRBV18 and TRBJ2-7, with 16 bases that match TRBD2. CDR3 bases: TGTGCCAGCTCACCACCGGGACTAGCGGGAGGGCTGTACGAGCAGTACTTC. This sequence encodes CASSPPGLAGGLYEQYF. Supplemented by reference TRBV18 and TRBJ2-7, the full variable domain reads NAGVMQNPRHLVRRRGQEARLRCSPMKGHSHVYWYRQLPEEGLKFMVYLQKENIIDESGMPKERFSAEFPKEGPSILRIQQVVRGDSAAYFCASSPPGLAGGLYEQYFGPGTRLTVT.